The T cell receptor beta chain described here comes from a study of blood T cell repertoires in COVID-19. Study-level background: The United States, Italy and Spain supplied acute and convalescent COVID-19 samples. PBMCs, B-cell-depleted T cells, or T cells provided the cDNA or gDNA that made up the material.

V lost 0 bases and J lost 11, with 9 bases in between. CDR3 length equals 12 residues. Per the germline V gene, CDR1 is SGHNT and CDR2 is YYREEE (reference sequence). Authors' analysis steps: Amplification from reference gene primers served as the basis for estimated nucleated cell counts. The protocol was immunoSEQ multiplex PCR, while the TCRdb copy is restricted to in-frame clones and leaves out a portion. That table furnishes V, J and clone size, whereas the DNA furnished D and trimming. The sample includes around 330,000 clones, approximately 87% of them seen just once. This chain connects TRBV5-4 to TRBJ2-1; weak D call: TRBD2 (6 bases). The clonotype originates from a woman in her forties or fifties with active or convalescent COVID-19. Sample: peripheral blood. The CDR3 region has the DNA TGTGCCAGCAGCTTGGGCGGGACCAAGCAGTTCTTC. Its translation is CASSLGGTKQFF.